This T cell receptor beta chain emerged from a study of blood T cell repertoires in COVID-19. In the study overall: There were acute and convalescent COVID-19 samples, and they came from the United States, Italy and Spain. PBMCs, B-cell-depleted T cells, or T cells provided the cDNA or gDNA that made up the material.

Seattle's enrolled individuals joined amid active infection and were then monitored longitudinally. Germline CDR1 reads ENHRY; CDR2 reads SYGVKD. V was shortened by 4 bases and J by 4 bases, with 16 bases between the two germline ends. The CDR3 has 15 amino acids. How the authors handled the data: Researchers report that nucleated cell counts were estimated from reference gene primer amplification. Sequencing was performed with immunoSEQ multiplex PCR; in TCRdb, only in-frame clones are kept and a portion is missing. The D gene and trimming were derived from the DNA, and the V and J assignments and clone size from that table. This table has under 450,000 clones, 70% to 90% appearing once.

The chain employs TRBV10-3 and TRBJ1-2, with D unclear. Source material: peripheral blood. The sequence came from a woman aged 45-65 years with COVID-19, enrolled during active disease. CDR3 coding DNA: TGTGCCATCAGTGTGAAGGCAGGATCGTTCTATGGCTACACCTTC. Translated, it gives CAISVKAGSFYGYTF.